This T cell receptor (beta chain) comes out of a study of OX40 agonist ivuxolimab in advanced cancers. The data were produced by immunoSEQ multiplex PCR, yet TCRdb's version contains in-frame clones alone and is incomplete. The table shows 48,000 or so clones, with around 90% occurring only once. Sequenced here: CD4+ or CD8+ T cells sorted from blood, sampled in a trial of the OX40 agonist ivuxolimab. This clonotype was sampled from an adult with an advanced solid tumor such as melanoma, head and neck, liver or kidney cancer.

The CDR3 nucleotides are TGTGCCATCTCCACCGGGGAGCTGTTTTTT. Protein sequence: CAISTGELFF. The chain employs TRBV19 and TRBJ2-2; D uncertain. Germline CDR1 is LNHDA and CDR2 is SQIVND (reference sequence). V was clipped by 10 bases and J by 4 bases, with 4 bases between them. This CDR3 comprises 10 residues.